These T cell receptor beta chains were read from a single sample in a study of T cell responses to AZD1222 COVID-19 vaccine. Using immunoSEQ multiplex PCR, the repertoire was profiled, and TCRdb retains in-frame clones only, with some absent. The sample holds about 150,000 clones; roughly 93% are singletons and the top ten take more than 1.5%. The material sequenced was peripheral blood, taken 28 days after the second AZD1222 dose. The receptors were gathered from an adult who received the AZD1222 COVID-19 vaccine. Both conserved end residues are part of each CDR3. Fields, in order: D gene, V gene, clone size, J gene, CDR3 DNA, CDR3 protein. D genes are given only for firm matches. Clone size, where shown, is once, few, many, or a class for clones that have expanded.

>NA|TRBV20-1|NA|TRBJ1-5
TGCAGTGCTAGTCCCCAGCTAATCAATCAGCCCCAGCATTTT
CSASPQLINQPQHF
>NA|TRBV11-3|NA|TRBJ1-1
TGTGCCAGCTCGTCATGGGGGAACACTGAAGCTTTCTTT
CASSSWGNTEAFF
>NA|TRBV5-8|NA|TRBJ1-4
TGTGCCAGCAGCTTGGCCCTTTCGAGTTCGAATGAAAAACTGTTTTTT
CASSLALSSSNEKLFF
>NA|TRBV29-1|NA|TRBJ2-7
TGCAGCGTTACCCTGGGGGGCCACGAGCAGTACTTC
CSVTLGGHEQYF
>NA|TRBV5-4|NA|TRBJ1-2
TGTGCCAGCAGACCTCCCCTGGGGGGGGAAGGAGGCTACACCTTC
CASRPPLGGEGGYTF
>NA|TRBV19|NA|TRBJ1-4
TGTGCCAGCGGGGCTGGGACTGCAACTAATGAAAAACTGTTTTTT
CASGAGTATNEKLFF
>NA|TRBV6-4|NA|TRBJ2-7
TGTGCCAGCAGTGAGTTCTACGAGCAGTACTTC
CASSEFYEQYF
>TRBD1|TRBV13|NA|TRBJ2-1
TGTGCCAGCAGCCTAGACAGGGACCTTTCCTACAATGAGCAGTTCTTC
CASSLDRDLSYNEQFF
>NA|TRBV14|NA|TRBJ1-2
TGTGCCAGCAGCCCCGCCGGGGGGCCGGATAACTATGGCTACACCTTC
CASSPAGGPDNYGYTF
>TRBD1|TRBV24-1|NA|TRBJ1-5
TGTGCCACCAGTGAGACAGGGTGGGATCAGCCCCAGCATTTT
CATSETGWDQPQHF
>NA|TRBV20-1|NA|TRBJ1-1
TGCAGTGCTAGGGGGCGCACTGAAGCTTTCTTT
CSARGRTEAFF
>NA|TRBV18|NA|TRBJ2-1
TGTGCCAGCTCCTGGGACCCTTCCAATGAGCAGTTCTTC
CASSWDPSNEQFF
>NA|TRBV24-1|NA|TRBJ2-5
TGTGCCACATCCCAGGGGGGGCAAGAGACCCAGTACTTC
CATSQGGQETQYF
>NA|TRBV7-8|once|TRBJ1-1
TGTGCCAGCAGCTTAGATGCGGTTGTGGCTTTCTTT
CASSLDAVVAFF
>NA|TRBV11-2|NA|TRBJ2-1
TGTGCCAGCAGCCAGGACCCTACTTACAATGAGCAGTTCTTC
CASSQDPTYNEQFF
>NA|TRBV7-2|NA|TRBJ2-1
TGTGCCAGCAGTTTAGCGTCCCTCTCCTACAATGAGCAGTTCTTC
CASSLASLSYNEQFF
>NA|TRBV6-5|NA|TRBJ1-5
TGTGCCAGCACTGTGGCAGTACTAAGGCCCCAGCATTTT
CASTVAVLRPQHF
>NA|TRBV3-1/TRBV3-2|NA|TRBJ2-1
TGTGCCAGCAGCCGCCAGAATATAATGGCAGTTGATGAGCAGTTCTTC
CASSRQNIMAVDEQFF
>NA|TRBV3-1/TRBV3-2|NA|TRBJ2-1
TGTGCCAGCAGCCAAGAGGGGAGCGGAAGATACAATGAGCAGTTCTTC
CASSQEGSGRYNEQFF
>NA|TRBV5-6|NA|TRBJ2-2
TGTGCCAGCAGCTTGGCTGGGCTGGGCGGGGAGCTGTTTTTT
CASSLAGLGGELFF
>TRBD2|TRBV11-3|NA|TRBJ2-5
TGTGCCAGCAGCTCTGACGCGGCTAGCGGGGGTGAGACCCAGTACTTC
CASSSDAASGGETQYF
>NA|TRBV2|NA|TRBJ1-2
TGTGCCAGCAGTCGACAGCCCGATGTATCGAACTATGGCTACACCTTC
CASSRQPDVSNYGYTF
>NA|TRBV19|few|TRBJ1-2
TGTGCCAGTAGTATAGGCAGGGCCGTTCGGTATGGCTACACCTTC
CASSIGRAVRYGYTF
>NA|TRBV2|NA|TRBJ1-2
TGTGCCAGCAGTGAGGGGACGGGGTATGGCTACACCTTC
CASSEGTGYGYTF
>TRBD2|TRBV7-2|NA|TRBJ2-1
TGTGCCAGCAGCTTAGCCTACGAGCGGGGGGGCCGAAATGAGCAGTTCTTC
CASSLAYERGGRNEQFF
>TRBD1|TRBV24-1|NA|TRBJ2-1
TGTGCCACCTCGGAAGCAGGGGGTCGGAGTGAGCAGTTCTTC
CATSEAGGRSEQFF
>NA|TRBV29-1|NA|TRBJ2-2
TGCAGCGTTGTGGGGGCCGGGGAGCTGTTTTTT
CSVVGAGELFF
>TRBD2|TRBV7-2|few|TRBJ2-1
TGTGCCAGCAGCGACCGGGGGGGCCAGAATGAGCAGTTCTTC
CASSDRGGQNEQFF
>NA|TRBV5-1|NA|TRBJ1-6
TGCGCCAGCAGCTTGGCAGGGAATAATTCACCCCTCCACTTT
CASSLAGNNSPLHF
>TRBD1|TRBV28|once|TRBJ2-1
TGTGCCAGCAGTCCGAGGCGGGACAGGGAGTTCTTC
CASSPRRDREFF
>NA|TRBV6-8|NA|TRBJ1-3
TGTGCCACACCCGGGGGCTCTGGAAACACCATATATTTT
CATPGGSGNTIYF
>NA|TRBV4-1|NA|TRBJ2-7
TGCGCCAGCAGCCAAGAACCCACCTACGAGCAGTACTTC
CASSQEPTYEQYF
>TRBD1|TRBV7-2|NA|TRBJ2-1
TGTGCCAGCAGCTTAGCGGTGACAGGGAGCAATGAGCAGTTCTTC
CASSLAVTGSNEQFF
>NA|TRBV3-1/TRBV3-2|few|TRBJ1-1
TGTGCCAGCAGCCAGGGGACTGGGTCTGAAGCTTTCTTT
CASSQGTGSEAFF
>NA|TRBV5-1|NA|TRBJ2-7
TGCGCCAGCAGCTTCCAGGGTAGCAACTACGAGCAGTACTTC
CASSFQGSNYEQYF
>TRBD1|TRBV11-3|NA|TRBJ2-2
TGTGCCAGCAGCTTATCTACAGGGGTGAACACCGGGGAGCTGTTTTTT
CASSLSTGVNTGELFF
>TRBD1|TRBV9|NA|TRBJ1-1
TGTGCCAGCAGCGTAGAAGCAGGGGGCTTGAACACTGAAGCTTTCTTT
CASSVEAGGLNTEAFF